Listed below are T cell receptor beta chains from one sample, sequenced in a study of blood T cell repertoires in COVID-19. Assay used: immunoSEQ multiplex PCR; TCRdb lists only in-frame clones, some missing. The table shows under 250,000 clones, with approximately 80% occurring only once. Sequenced sample: peripheral blood. The receptors here all came from an elderly man with acute or convalescent COVID-19. CDR3s include the opening cysteine and the closing phenylalanine or tryptophan. Fields, in order: D gene, J gene, V gene, clone size, CDR3 protein, CDR3 DNA. D genes are given only for firm matches. Rows give clone size only sometimes, using once, few, many, or a class for an expanded clone.

-	TRBJ1-2	TRBV5-8	-	CASSLEAYYGYTF	TGTGCCAGCAGCTTGGAAGCCTACTATGGCTACACCTTC
-	TRBJ1-5	TRBV15	-	CATSRDPQGGNQPQHF	TGTGCCACCAGCAGAGATCCACAGGGAGGCAATCAGCCCCAGCATTTT
-	TRBJ2-7	TRBV5-1	-	CASSLGQSSSYEQYF	TGCGCCAGCAGCTTGGGGCAGTCCAGCTCCTACGAGCAGTACTTC
-	TRBJ2-4	TRBV28	-	CASTPTVLAKNIQYF	TGTGCCAGCACCCCGACAGTATTAGCCAAAAACATTCAGTACTTC
-	TRBJ2-1	TRBV7-2	-	CASSLFRDTFSSYNEQFF	TGTGCCAGCAGCTTATTCCGGGACACTTTTAGCTCCTACAATGAGCAGTTCTTC
TRBD1	TRBJ2-5	TRBV12-3/TRBV12-4	-	CASRPQGMETQYF	TGTGCCAGCAGACCACAGGGGATGGAGACCCAGTACTTC
-	TRBJ2-7	TRBV5-5	few	CASSFGAFGEQYF	TGTGCCAGCAGCTTCGGAGCGTTTGGTGAGCAGTACTTC
TRBD1	TRBJ2-7	TRBV18	-	CASSPNRDRAGQYF	TGTGCCAGCTCACCTAACCGGGACAGGGCCGGGCAGTACTTC
TRBD1	TRBJ2-2	TRBV11-2	-	CASSLYTGDTGELFF	TGTGCCAGCAGCTTATATACAGGGGACACCGGGGAGCTGTTTTTT
-	TRBJ2-7	TRBV7-9	few	CASSLSIRGKSYEQYF	TGTGCCAGCAGCTTATCAATTCGGGGGAAATCCTACGAGCAGTACTTC
-	TRBJ2-5	TRBV24-1	-	CATSDLRGKQETQYF	TGTGCCACCAGTGATTTGAGGGGTAAACAAGAGACCCAGTACTTC
TRBD1	TRBJ2-1	TRBV4-1	-	CASSQSGQARGEQFF	TGCGCCAGCAGCCAATCGGGACAGGCCAGGGGTGAGCAGTTCTTC
TRBD1	TRBJ1-4	TRBV14	-	CASSQYLSAGGINEKLFF	TGTGCCAGCAGCCAATACCTAAGTGCAGGGGGGATTAATGAAAAACTGTTTTTT
-	TRBJ2-7	TRBV18	-	CASSPGQRRWEQYF	TGTGCCAGCTCACCGGGACAACGGAGATGGGAGCAGTACTTC
TRBD1	TRBJ2-2	TRBV6-6	few	CASSSTRTGAGELFF	TGTGCCAGCAGTTCGACTAGGACAGGGGCCGGGGAGCTGTTTTTT